This note documents a single T cell receptor (beta chain) sequence. Its recognized antigen is unknown. No clone much larger than this one lies a single base away; base qualities are absent. The data are from a study of blood T cell repertoires in COVID-19 (dated by TCRdb to the early 2020s). Regarding the complete study: Collaborator samples came from the United States, Italy and Spain and covered acute and convalescent phases of COVID-19. Where HLA class I and class II types were available, the types were taken from metadata supplied by the sample provider, not from assay-based typing. The sample metadata nearly always contained a de-identified subject ID, COVID-19 status, age in years and sex. The dataset comprised deeply sampled blood TCRbeta repertoires from subjects exposed to, actively infected with, or recovered from COVID-19. The material from the prospective study consisted of cDNA or gDNA derived from T cells, B-cell-depleted T cells, or PBMCs. The repertoires were made available in a free public database intended to serve as a resource for research on the immune response to SARS-CoV-2. Samples were obtained from the ongoing ImmuneRACE study (first 160 participants) and from 1,200 or so subjects provided by 6 global collaborators.

Whole blood was collected in K2EDTA tubes by collaborating institutions according to the institutions' own protocols. For TCRbeta analysis, collaborators shipped samples as frozen whole blood, isolated PBMCs, or DNA extracted from either of those sample types. The immunoSEQ Assay, a bias-controlled multiplex PCR, was used to amplify TCRbeta CDR3 regions from genomic DNA. The original methods were these. Nucleated cell counts per sample were estimated from amplification of reference gene primers within the assay. Sequence reads were collapsed and filtered to measure the absolute abundance of every unique TCRbeta CDR3 rearrangement. Productive Simpson clonality was computed per sample as the square root of Simpson's diversity index over productive rearrangements. The table was pulled from immuneACCESS by TCRdb, which kept in-frame rearrangements only. Such tables lose some clones; where checked, under half of the loss comes from unresolved V genes, and the rest has no known cause. The V and J calls and clone size come from that table; D and trimming were worked out from the DNA. Recorded for this sample are under 300,000 clones; approximately 86% of them occurred a single time. The top ten hold 3.6% of the sample.

The full study reports these points: Clinical and demographic metadata were provided uncurated, with the amount varying by source and participant.

Its CDR3 holds 16 amino acids, cysteine through phenylalanine. The entry retains the CDR3 DNA only, 48 bases that are in frame from base 1. The junction shows trimming of 4 bases on V and 2 bases on J, plus 16 bases between the germline ends. The CDR1 and CDR2 encoded by the germline V gene are SGHTA and FQGTGA. This receptor was taken from a young man with active or convalescent COVID-19. Specimen: peripheral blood. The V and J genes are TRBV7-3 and TRBJ2-3; a tentative D call is TRBD2 (7 bases match). At the DNA level, the sequence is TGTGCCAGCAGCTCCCACGGGGGGCGGGACACAGATACGCAGTATTTT. It translates to CASSSHGGRDTDTQYF.